Sequencing of this T cell receptor (beta chain) was carried out in a study of T cell repertoires in cytomegalovirus infection. Overall study results and limits: Ex vivo responses were dominated by HLA-C-restricted CMV-specific TCR beta clonotypes. CMV carriers having the relevant HLA were flagged by cumulative public TCR beta family frequency.

Germline V gene sequence: CDR1 SGHTA, CDR2 FQGTGA. The J segment lost 3 bases and the V segment lost 4 bases, leaving 7 bases of the junction unmatched. The CDR3 length is 15 residues. The table lists this clonotype with a count of one. The antigen is not known. Each CDR3 protein is one row after TCRdb ran MiXCR on the reads. This table holds about 110,000 distinct CDR3 sequences, roughly 40% found once. Sample: CD8+ T cells from cultured PBMCs, taken from culture after CMV antigen stimulation. J is TRBJ2-3 and V is TRBV7-3, with 7 bases that match TRBD2. The clonotype originates from a human donor in good health (CMV status not recorded). Some clones in this sample may be carry-over from other donors' samples. CDR3 in DNA: TGTGCCAGCAGCTCCTACGGGGGGATTACAGATACGCAGTATTTT. This encodes CASSSYGGITDTQYF.